This TCR beta chain was obtained from a study of a mutant IDH1 vaccine in newly diagnosed glioma. Overall study: Vaccines were first given 4-6 weeks after radiotherapy alone, or with temozolomide cycles. The earlier regimen, radiotherapy, temozolomide, or both, was most often both. Treated patients were roughly 60% male, about 38% female, mean age roughly 40 years.

CDR1 and CDR2 (germline): SGHRS, YFSETQ. The length of the CDR3 is 13 residues. V lost 2 bases to trimming and J lost 5 bases, with 8 bases between them. TCRdb's copy holds only in-frame clones and misses some; the assay was immunoSEQ multiplex PCR. The data contain about 64,000 clones, roughly 84% of them seen just once; the ten biggest clones take up approximately 9.1%. The study, taken as a whole, reports: Changes in top peripheral clonotypes did not appear linked to pseudoprogression.

Concerning this clone itself: Its specificity is unknown.

This sample's time point: week 11, during vaccination. Every vaccination contained 300 ug of the mutant IDH1 20-mer peptide and was paired with topical imiquimod. The input for sequencing was PBMCs, taken from a glioma patient whose treatment included an IDH1 peptide vaccine. V usage is TRBV5-1 and J usage is TRBJ2-1, with D uncertain. The source of this sequence is a woman aged 45 to 65 with glioma. CDR3 DNA: TGCGCCAGCAGCTTAAACTCAGACAATGAGCAGTTCTTC. Residues: CASSLNSDNEQFF.